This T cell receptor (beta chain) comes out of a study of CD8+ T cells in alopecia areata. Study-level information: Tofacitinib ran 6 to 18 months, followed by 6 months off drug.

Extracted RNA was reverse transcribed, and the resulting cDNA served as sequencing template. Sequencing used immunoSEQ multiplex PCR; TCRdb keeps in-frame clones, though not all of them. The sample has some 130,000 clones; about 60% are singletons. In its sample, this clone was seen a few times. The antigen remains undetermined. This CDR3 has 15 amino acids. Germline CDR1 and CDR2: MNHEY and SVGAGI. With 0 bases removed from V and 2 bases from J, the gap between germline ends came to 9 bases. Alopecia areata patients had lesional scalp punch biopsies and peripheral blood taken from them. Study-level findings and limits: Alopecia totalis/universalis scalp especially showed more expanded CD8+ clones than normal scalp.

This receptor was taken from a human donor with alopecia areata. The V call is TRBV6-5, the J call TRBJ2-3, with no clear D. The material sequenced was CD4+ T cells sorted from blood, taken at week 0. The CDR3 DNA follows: TGTGCCAGCAGTTACTCTCCGGGCCCCACAGATACGCAGTATTTT. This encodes CASSYSPGPTDTQYF.